One sample yielded the 5 T cell receptor beta chains listed below, sequenced in a study of regulatory T cells in long-lasting Graves disease. Time point defined: newly diagnosed GD, antithyroid drugs for less than 3 months. Preparation of the TCR library used RNA extracted from PBMCs. In building TCR beta libraries, iRepertoire HTBI primers were used together with Arm-PCR of CDR3 regions. TCRdb passed the multiplex PCR reads through MiXCR, listing each CDR3 protein once. The table has 350,000 to 400,000 distinct CDR3 sequences, 15% to 17% seen once. Source: peripheral blood mononuclear cells (PBMCs), taken at new diagnosis, from a patient treated with antithyroid drugs. Source of these receptors: a female donor with Graves disease.

This clonotype appeared many times. CDR3 nucleotides: TGTGCCAGCAGCTTAGCGGCAGCGGGAGGGTACGAGCAGTACTTC. This sequence encodes CASSLAAAGGYEQYF. The genes are TRBV13 and TRBJ2-7, with 10 bases fitting TRBD2. This CDR3 spans 15 amino acids. The germline gives CDR1 PRHDT, CDR2 FYEKMQ (reference sequence). With 1 base clipped from V and 4 bases from J, the junction kept 4 bases outside the gene matches.

This clonotype has only a few counts. V gene TRBV6-1 combines with J gene TRBJ2-2; D is ambiguous. Trimming pared 6 bases from V and 6 bases from J, leaving 20 bases between. CDR1 and CDR2 (germline): MNHNS, SASEGT. The CDR3 is 16 residues long. Written as DNA, the CDR3 is TGTGCCAGCAGGGCCACTCCCGGGTCCCGGGCCGGGGAGCTGTTTTTT. It yields the protein CASRATPGSRAGELFF.

This clonotype has only a few counts. V is TRBV3-1 and J is TRBJ2-7; the D gene is possibly TRBD2 (5 bases). Trimming cost V 5 bases and J 3 bases, with 17 bases left between them. This CDR3 contains 15 residues. Looked up from germline, CDR1 is LGHDT and CDR2 is YNNKEL (reference sequence). For the CDR3, the DNA is TGTGCCAGCAGCGGGAGACGGACGGGGAACTACGAGCAGTACTTC. This sequence encodes CASSGRRTGNYEQYF.

This clonotype was seen at least ten times. The chain recombines TRBV2 with TRBJ1-5; perhaps TRBD1 as D (5 bases). V lost 8 bases, J lost 0 bases, and 14 bases lay in between. CDR3 size: 15 residues. Germline V gene data show CDR1 as SNHLY and CDR2 as FYNNEI. This CDR3 reads CASRMGDGSNQPQHF. The CDR3 coding sequence is TGTGCCAGCCGGATGGGGGACGGTAGCAATCAGCCCCAGCATTTT.

This clonotype was detected ten times or more. The chain carries TRBV6-1 and TRBJ2-5, with 7 bases fitting TRBD2. CDR3 length: 13 residues. V trimming: 6 bases; J trimming: 4 bases; junction bases outside the gene matches: 5. Germline V gene data show CDR1 as MNHNS and CDR2 as SASEGT. This CDR3 reads CASSPTSAETQYF. The CDR3 DNA sequence: TGTGCCAGCAGCCCCACTAGCGCAGAGACCCAGTACTTC.